A single sample is the source of the 18 T cell receptor beta chains below, sequenced in a study of CD8+CD57+ T cells in acquired aplastic anemia. Patients picked for sequencing had shown CD8+CD57+ cell expansion detected by flow cytometry. TCR beta VDJ and CDR3 profiling used genomic DNA as template. TCRdb independently ran MiXCR on the reads; one entry per CDR3 protein. The table includes approximately 130,000 distinct CDR3 sequences, less than 50% detected once. Specimen: sorted CD4+, CD8+, or CD8+CD57+ T cells (not recorded which) from PBMCs. These receptors all come from a human donor with aplastic anemia.

The rearrangement uses TRBV7-6 and TRBJ2-2; maybe TRBD1 (5 bases). The CDR3 consists of 14 residues. Trimming removed 2 bases from V and 5 bases from J, with 9 bases in between. Per germline, CDR1 SGHVS and CDR2 FNYEAQ. The CDR3 region has the DNA TGTGCCAGCAGCTTAATACAGGAGACCGGGGAGCTGTTTTTT. This encodes CASSLIQETGELFF.

The chain is built from TRBV19 and TRBJ1-1; no reliable D call. The CDR3 has 14 amino acids. From germline, CDR1 is LNHDA and CDR2 SQIVND (reference sequence). The V end was cut by 3 bases, the J end by 2 bases, with 10 bases between. CDR3 protein: CASSIGRGNTEAFF. The CDR3, as DNA: TGTGCCAGTAGTATCGGACGGGGAAACACTGAAGCTTTCTTT.

This clonotype was detected a few times. A much larger clone lies a single base off, so this may be a read error. The V gene is TRBV5-4, the J gene TRBJ2-3; weak D call: TRBD2 (7 bases). Per the germline V gene, CDR1 is SGHNT and CDR2 is YYREEE (reference sequence). The CDR3 is made up of 14 amino acids. The CDR3 region has the DNA TGTGCCCGCAGCTTGTGGGGGGGGCTGGATACGCAGTATTTT. Translating gives CARSLWGGLDTQYF.

Only one count was recorded for this clonotype. V is TRBV25-1 and J is TRBJ2-2; 10 nucleotides align to TRBD2. The V and J ends lost 4 bases and 5 bases, in that order; junction bases with no gene match: 7. Germline assignment: CDR1 MGHDK and CDR2 SYGVNS. This CDR3 is built from 16 residues. In DNA form, the CDR3 reads TGTGCCAGCAGTGGGCAGACTAGCGGGCTTACCGGGGAGCTGTTTTTT. Amino acid sequence: CASSGQTSGLTGELFF.

V usage is TRBV25-1 and J usage is TRBJ2-1, with 7 bases matching TRBD1. Trimming at V came to 0 bases and at J to 2 bases, leaving 7 bases not matched to a gene. CDR1 is MGHDK and CDR2 is SYGVNS in the germline V gene. This CDR3 spans 17 amino acids. CDR3 in amino acids: CASSEYGPGGAYNEQFF. The CDR3 coding sequence is TGTGCCAGCAGTGAATACGGTCCAGGGGGTGCCTACAATGAGCAGTTCTTC.

This clonotype was observed a handful of times. The CDR3 reads CASSLMPGYNEQFF. For the CDR3, the DNA is TGTGCCAGCAGCTTAATGCCGGGGTACAATGAGCAGTTCTTC. The V call is TRBV7-9, the J call TRBJ2-1; maybe TRBD2 (5 bases). Trimming pared 2 bases from V and 4 bases from J, leaving 9 bases between. The length of the CDR3 is 14 residues. From germline, CDR1 is SEHNR and CDR2 FQNEAQ (reference sequence).

V is TRBV2 and J is TRBJ1-5; possible D gene TRBD1, 5 bases. With 5 bases removed from V and 5 bases from J, the gap between germline ends came to 19 bases. The germline gives CDR1 SNHLY, CDR2 FYNNEI. This CDR3 is 16 amino acids long. The chain's CDR3 is CASSTQETGEDQPQHF. In DNA form, the CDR3 reads TGTGCCAGCAGTACCCAAGAGACGGGGGAGGATCAGCCCCAGCATTTT.

The chain couples TRBV25-1 to TRBJ1-1, with a tentative D call TRBD1 (5 bases). This CDR3 region has 14 residues. Germline loops: CDR1 MGHDK, CDR2 SYGVNS. V gave up 6 bases and J gave up 0 bases, with 11 bases separating them. The chain's CDR3 is CASSRGVVNTEAFF. In DNA, the CDR3 is TGTGCCAGCAGCCGAGGGGTTGTGAACACTGAAGCTTTCTTT.

On this clonotype: This may be a read error, as it is one base from a much larger clone. The V gene is TRBV12-3 or TRBV12-4, the J gene TRBJ2-7; TRBD2 matches 7 bases. This CDR3 is 12 amino acids long. V was pared by 3 bases and J by 9 bases, with 5 bases of the junction left unmatched. CDR3 amino acids: CASSLGGNGQYV. The DNA for the CDR3 is TGTGCCAGCAGTTTGGGAGGGAACGGGCAGTACGTC.

This clonotype was seen a single time. This may stem from a read error, because a much larger clone lies one nucleotide away. The chain employs TRBV9 and TRBJ2-2, with D possibly matching TRBD1 (5 bases). Germline V gene lookup returns CDR1 SGDLS and CDR2 YYNGEE. This CDR3 contains 15 residues. Trimming shortened V by 2 bases and J by 2 bases, and 10 bases separated the two germline ends. In DNA, the CDR3 is TGTGCCAGCAGCGTGCAGGACACAAACACCGGGGAGCTGTTTTTT. Amino acid sequence: CASSVQDTNTGELFF. The full variable domain, completed using reference TRBV9 and TRBJ2-2, is DSGVTQTPKHLITATGQRVTLRCSPRSGDLSVYWYQQSLDQGLQFLIQYYNGEERAKGNILERFSAQQFPDLHSELNLSSLELGDSALYFCASSVQDTNTGELFFGEGSRLTVL.

This clonotype occurred many times. The CDR3, as DNA: TGTGCCAGCAGTGAATCCCGTAATGAAAAACTGTTTTTT. This gives the protein CASSESRNEKLFF. The gene calls are TRBV25-1 and TRBJ1-4; D unclear. Germline-derived CDR1 and CDR2 are MGHDK and SYGVNS. This CDR3 has 13 amino acids. The V and J ends lost 1 base and 4 bases respectively, with 4 bases between them.

This CDR3 is CASSRGGAGETQYF. The CDR3, as DNA: TGTGCCAGCAGCCGCGGGGGGGCGGGAGAGACCCAGTACTTC. The chain employs TRBV7-3 and TRBJ2-5; TRBD2 aligns across 9 bases. CDR3 length: 14 amino acids. Germline assignment: CDR1 SGHTA and CDR2 FQGTGA. V lost 5 bases to trimming and J lost 4 bases; unmatched junction nucleotides: 5. Full variable domain (outside the CDR3, taken from reference TRBV7-3 and TRBJ2-5): GAGVSQTPSNKVTEKGKYVELRCDPISGHTALYWYRQSLGQGPEFLIYFQGTGAADDSGLPNDRFFAVRPEGSVSTLKIQRTERGDSAVYLCASSRGGAGETQYFGPGTRLLVL.

The V gene is TRBV2, the J gene TRBJ2-3, with no clear D. There are 10 residues in the CDR3. The germline V gene has CDR1 SNHLY and CDR2 FYNNEI. Trimming took off 1 base at V and 7 bases at J, with 0 bases between the two ends. CDR3: CASSEDTQYF. For the CDR3, the DNA is TGTGCCAGCAGTGAAGATACGCAGTATTTT.

This clonotype was seen ten or more times. The chain joins TRBV6-1 to TRBJ2-7; D is possibly TRBD1 (6 bases). Trimming took 7 bases from V and 4 from J, leaving 14 bases between them. The CDR3 is 13 amino acids. The V gene's germline CDR1 is MNHNS and CDR2 SASEGT. In DNA form, the CDR3 reads TGTGCCAGCATAGAGGGGGTTCTTTACGAGCAGTACTTC. It translates to CASIEGVLYEQYF.

This chain uses TRBV10-3 with TRBJ1-1; tentative D call: TRBD1 (5 bases). The germline V gene has CDR1 ENHRY and CDR2 SYGVKD. V was trimmed by 5 bases and J by 3 bases, leaving 13 bases between them. The CDR3 is made up of 14 amino acids. The CDR3, as DNA: TGTGCCATCAGTCACCCGGGGGTTCACACTGAAGCTTTCTTT. Translating it yields CAISHPGVHTEAFF.

J is TRBJ2-1 and V is TRBV19; 10 bases match TRBD2. Germline V gives CDR1 LNHDA, CDR2 SQIVND (reference sequence). The CDR3 runs 15 residues. V shed 3 bases, J shed 6 bases, and the junction held 5 bases outside the gene matches. The CDR3 region is CASSMGLASFNEQFF. CDR3 coding DNA: TGTGCCAGTAGTATGGGACTAGCGTCGTTCAATGAGCAGTTCTTC.

As concerns this clonotype: Since a much larger clone is just one base distant, this may be a read error. This chain joins TRBV28 and TRBJ2-7; 9 bases fit TRBD2. This CDR3 has 14 amino acids. CDR1 is MDHEN, CDR2 SYDVKM, per germline. The CDR3 sequence: CAGSLRLADYEQYF. Here the CDR3 DNA reads TGTGCCGGCAGTTTAAGACTAGCGGATTACGAGCAGTACTTC. Variable domain in full (rest from reference TRBV28 and TRBJ2-7): DVKVTQSSRYLVKRTGEKVFLECVQDMDHENMFWYRQDPGLGLRLIYFSYDVKMKEKGDIPEGYSVSREKKERFSLILESASTNQTSMYLCAGSLRLADYEQYFGPGTRLTVT.

In this sample, this clonotype turned up a few times. A much larger clone lies a single base off, so this may be a read error. The chain carries TRBV7-2 and TRBJ1-3, with a weak D call TRBD1 (6 bases). CDR1 is SGHTA and CDR2 is FQGNSA in the germline V gene. The CDR3 is 15 amino acids. CDR3 DNA: TGTGCCAGCAGCTTATGGGGGGCGCCTGGAAACTCCATATATTTT. Its protein product is CASSLWGAPGNSIYF.